The clone carrying this T cell receptor (beta chain) came up a few times. Data came from immunoSEQ multiplex PCR; TCRdb stores just in-frame clones and leaves some out. The sample carries some 100,000 clones, 58% recorded once. Germline V lookup: CDR1 SGHRS, CDR2 YFSETQ. CDR3 length: 15 amino acids. The V gene lost 5 bases and the J gene lost 4 bases, with 18 bases spanning the gap. This entry belongs to a study of cytotoxic CD8 clonotypes in ibrutinib-treated CLL. Across the study: Mean yields were approximately 270,000 productive templates and over 85,000 productive rearrangements per sample.

Specimen: PBMCs, collected after 24 months of ibrutinib treatment. This chain links TRBV5-1 with TRBJ2-5; D tentatively reads TRBD1 or TRBD2 (5 bases each). The origin of this receptor is a human donor with chronic lymphocytic leukemia. The CDR3: CASRSNGAFSETQYF. As DNA, the CDR3 is TGCGCCAGCAGATCGAACGGGGCGTTCTCAGAGACCCAGTACTTC.